The rows below give T cell receptor beta chains drawn from one sample of a study of blood T cell repertoires in COVID-19. The data were produced by immunoSEQ multiplex PCR, yet TCRdb's version contains in-frame clones alone and is incomplete. This sample has about 380,000 clones, with roughly 91% found just once. The sequencing sample was made of PBMCs or T cells enriched from blood (not recorded which). All receptors derive from a woman between 18 and 29 years old who had recovered from COVID-19. Both conserved end residues are part of each CDR3. The D gene is left open where the match is weak. The size entry is marked missing in some rows and otherwise reads once, few, many or a size class.

CDR3aa: CASSYGGQGQPQHF; v_gene: TRBV5-1; abundance: .; d_gene: TRBD1; len: 14; j_gene: TRBJ1-5
CDR3aa: CASSEAGTGANEQFF; v_gene: TRBV19; abundance: .; d_gene: TRBD1; len: 15; j_gene: TRBJ2-1
CDR3aa: CASSEPTGGEYEQYF; v_gene: TRBV2; abundance: .; d_gene: TRBD1; len: 15; j_gene: TRBJ2-7
CDR3aa: CASSPRQGNTEAFF; v_gene: TRBV18; abundance: .; d_gene: .; len: 14; j_gene: TRBJ1-1
CDR3aa: CATICKERTEQYF; v_gene: TRBV24-1; abundance: .; d_gene: .; len: 13; j_gene: TRBJ2-7
CDR3aa: CASSKGGETEAFF; v_gene: TRBV21-1; abundance: few; d_gene: .; len: 13; j_gene: TRBJ1-1
CDR3aa: CASSKDRVNQPQHF; v_gene: TRBV6-5; abundance: .; d_gene: .; len: 14; j_gene: TRBJ1-5
CDR3aa: CASSLNLGQGSGNTIYF; v_gene: TRBV11-2; abundance: .; d_gene: TRBD1; len: 17; j_gene: TRBJ1-3
CDR3aa: CASSDSEGSKLFF; v_gene: TRBV6-4; abundance: .; d_gene: .; len: 13; j_gene: TRBJ1-4
CDR3aa: CSVERGGLGSAQYF; v_gene: TRBV29-1; abundance: .; d_gene: TRBD2; len: 14; j_gene: TRBJ2-5
CDR3aa: CASSLTYSSRSTDTQYF; v_gene: TRBV7-2; abundance: once; d_gene: .; len: 17; j_gene: TRBJ2-3
CDR3aa: CASSYFGQGDSPLHF; v_gene: TRBV6-7; abundance: once; d_gene: TRBD1; len: 15; j_gene: TRBJ1-6
CDR3aa: CASSYSSGGDYGYTF; v_gene: TRBV6-6; abundance: .; d_gene: .; len: 15; j_gene: TRBJ1-2
CDR3aa: CASSNEAGLNYGYTF; v_gene: TRBV19; abundance: .; d_gene: .; len: 15; j_gene: TRBJ1-2
CDR3aa: CASSTRVMNTEAFF; v_gene: TRBV18; abundance: .; d_gene: .; len: 14; j_gene: TRBJ1-1
CDR3aa: CASSADRGRGQPQHF; v_gene: TRBV6-5; abundance: .; d_gene: TRBD1; len: 15; j_gene: TRBJ1-5
CDR3aa: CAIGQGNGKLFF; v_gene: TRBV24-1; abundance: .; d_gene: TRBD1; len: 12; j_gene: TRBJ1-4
CDR3aa: CASSLEAGSSYEQYF; v_gene: TRBV7-9; abundance: .; d_gene: .; len: 15; j_gene: TRBJ2-7
CDR3aa: CASSRRQYQPQHF; v_gene: TRBV2; abundance: once; d_gene: .; len: 13; j_gene: TRBJ1-5
CDR3aa: CASSVALSEMWETQYF; v_gene: TRBV5-1; abundance: .; d_gene: .; len: 16; j_gene: TRBJ2-5
CDR3aa: CAISESGGIYNEQFF; v_gene: TRBV10-3; abundance: .; d_gene: .; len: 15; j_gene: TRBJ2-1